Each of the 21 T cell receptor beta chains below was sequenced from the same sample in a study of T cells in Graves' hyperthyroidism and ophthalmopathy. Amplified TCR beta CDR3 regions came from RNA transcripts. The TCR CDR3 was amplified in a first-round RT-PCR using the HTBI primer set. TCRdb re-derived calls from the multiplex PCR reads in MiXCR, one entry per CDR3 protein. The sample lists hundreds of thousands of distinct CDR3 sequences; approximately 13% were seen once. The specimen sequenced was blood. The receptors originated from a woman aged 18-29 years with Graves' hyperthyroidism.

In nucleotides, the CDR3 is TGTGCCAGCAGTGGCCGGGACAGGAGACCCTACGAGCAGTACTTC. Translation gives CASSGRDRRPYEQYF. V is TRBV2 and J is TRBJ2-7; 8 bases map to TRBD1. V lost 4 bases and J lost 2; bases outside the gene matches: 7. Germline-derived CDR1 and CDR2 are SNHLY and FYNNEI. This CDR3 is 15 amino acids long.

The chain carries TRBV10-2 and TRBJ2-7, with D possibly called TRBD1 or TRBD2 (6 bases each). Trimming took 8 bases from V and 6 from J, leaving 14 bases between them. Looked up from germline, CDR1 is WSHSY and CDR2 is SAAADI. The CDR3 contains 12 residues. The CDR3 DNA is TGCGCCAGCGCAGGAGGGGGGTCCGAGCAGTACTTC. This gives the protein CASAGGGSEQYF.

The chain combines TRBV11-2 with TRBJ1-2, with D unresolved. V gave up 5 bases and J gave up 1 base, with 17 bases separating them. Germline V gene data show CDR1 as SGHAT and CDR2 as FQNNGV. The CDR3 totals 16 residues. The CDR3: CASSPNPRRDNYGYTF. As DNA, the CDR3 is TGTGCCAGCAGCCCAAACCCTCGGAGAGATAACTATGGCTACACCTTC.

This clonotype was recorded at least ten times. The J gene is TRBJ2-3, the V gene TRBV7-9; D may be TRBD2 (6 bases). The CDR3 spans 15 residues. The germline gives CDR1 SEHNR, CDR2 FQNEAQ (reference sequence). Trimming removed 6 bases from V and 5 bases from J, with 18 bases in between. CDR3 nucleotide sequence: TGTGCCAGCAGGGCGGGACTGCCTCCCCGAGATACGCAGTATTTT. Its protein product is CASRAGLPPRDTQYF.

This clonotype has more than one count but fewer than ten. This rearrangement joins TRBV6-1 to TRBJ2-7; maybe TRBD1 (6 bases). The CDR3 covers 11 residues. Germline-derived CDR1 and CDR2 are MNHNS and SASEGT. Trimming left V 6 bases short and J 5 bases short, with 8 bases between. The CDR3 DNA sequence: TGTGCCAGCAGGAAGGGGGACGAGCAGTACTTC. Its protein is CASRKGDEQYF.

This clonotype has a count of ten or more. The chain joins TRBV10-2 to TRBJ2-3; TRBD1 might be the D (6 bases). Trimming left V 3 bases short and J 5 bases short, with 18 bases between. The germline V gene has CDR1 WSHSY and CDR2 SAAADI. This CDR3 region has 16 residues. The DNA of the CDR3 is TGCGCCAGCAGTGACCCCACAGGGAGCGGTCAAGATACGCAGTATTTT. It codes for CASSDPTGSGQDTQYF.

Note on this clonotype: Being one base from a much bigger clone, this may be a read error. This chain connects TRBV15 to TRBJ2-3; D gene uncertain. Germline loops: CDR1 LNHNV, CDR2 YYDKDF (reference sequence). CDR3 length: 15 residues. CDR3 loop: CATSGDSTATDTQYF. CDR3 coding DNA: TGTGCCACCAGCGGAGATAGTACAGCAACAGATACGCAGTATTTT.

The table lists this clonotype with many counts. The chain employs TRBV7-8 and TRBJ2-1; a weak D match, TRBD2 (7 bases). There are 15 residues in the CDR3. CDR1 and CDR2 from the germline V gene are SGHVS and FQNEAQ. The germline V and J ends were trimmed by 1 base and 4 bases, with 11 bases remaining between them. The CDR3 DNA follows: TGTGCCAGCAGCTTAGAGGGGGGGGATTACAATGAGCAGTTCTTC. Residues: CASSLEGGDYNEQFF. Variable domain in full (rest from reference TRBV7-8 and TRBJ2-1): GAGVSQSPRYKVAKRGQDVALRCDPISGHVSLFWYQQALGQGPEFLTYFQNEAQLDKSGLPSDRFFAERPEGSVSTLKIQRTQQEDSAVYLCASSLEGGDYNEQFFGPGTRLTVL.

This clonotype was counted many times. This sequence joins TRBV20-1 and TRBJ2-1, with a weak D call TRBD2 (5 bases). The germline CDR1 and CDR2 sequences are DFQATT and SNEGSKA (reference sequence). V lost 2 bases, J lost 9 bases, and 11 bases lay in between. This CDR3 is 12 amino acids long. In nucleotides, the CDR3 is TGCAGTGCTAGATTCGGGAATTCTGAGCAGTTCTTC. It is translated as CSARFGNSEQFF.

In its sample, this clonotype was seen many times. A much larger clone differs from this one at a single base, so this may be a read error. The J gene is TRBJ1-1, the V gene TRBV9, with a weak D call TRBD1 (6 bases). Germline CDR1 is SGDLS and CDR2 is YYNGEE. V lost 3 bases to trimming and J lost 1 base, with 7 bases between them. The CDR3 consists of 13 residues. The CDR3 DNA reads as TGTGCCAGCAGCGAGGGGGGGAACACTGAAGCTTTCTTT. Its translation: CASSEGGNTEAFF. The whole variable domain, remainder taken from reference TRBV9 and TRBJ1-1, is DSGVTQTPKHLITATGQRVTLRCSPRSGDLSVYWYQQSLDQGLQFLIQYYNGEERAKGNILERFSAQQFPDLHSELNLSSLELGDSALYFCASSEGGNTEAFFGQGTRLTVV.

This clonotype has a count of ten or more. The rearrangement joins TRBV7-3 to TRBJ2-3; 7 bases are a match to TRBD1. Germline loops: CDR1 SGHTA, CDR2 FQGTGA. V dropped 3 bases and J dropped 1; count of bases not matched to a gene: 4. The CDR3 contains 15 residues. The CDR3 DNA sequence: TGTGCCAGCAGCTTCTCAGGGGGTGGCACAGATACGCAGTATTTT. It specifies CASSFSGGGTDTQYF.

This clonotype appeared many times. CDR3 loop: CASSYVGASGVTGQFF. CDR3 sequence (DNA): TGTGCCAGCAGTTACGTAGGGGCTAGCGGGGTAACTGGGCAGTTCTTC. The rearrangement links TRBV6-6 to TRBJ2-1; 9 nucleotides match TRBD2. CDR1 is MNHNY and CDR2 is SVGAGI in the germline V gene (reference sequence). The CDR3 runs 16 residues. Germline trimming cut 2 bases from V and 12 bases from J; bases unmatched to any gene: 14.

This clonotype was counted many times. J is TRBJ1-6 and V is TRBV7-2; D is unclear. This CDR3 contains 15 residues. CDR1 SGHTA and CDR2 FQGNSA come from the germline V gene. V was shortened by 1 base and J by 7 bases, with 11 bases between the two germline ends. This CDR3 is CASSLVPGLNSPLHF. CDR3 nucleotide sequence: TGTGCCAGCAGCTTAGTCCCGGGGTTGAATTCACCCCTCCACTTT. Using reference TRBV7-2 and TRBJ1-6 for the parts outside the CDR3, the full variable domain is GAGVSQSPSNKVTEKGKDVELRCDPISGHTALYWYRQSLGQGLEFLIYFQGNSAPDKSGLPSDRFSAERTGGSVSTLTIQRTQQEDSAVYLCASSLVPGLNSPLHFGNGTRLTVT.

This clonotype was counted between two and nine times. This chain's CDR3 is CASSQADRSPYNEQFF. CDR3 DNA: TGCGCCAGCAGCCAAGCAGACAGGAGCCCCTACAATGAGCAGTTCTTC. This chain links TRBV4-3 with TRBJ2-1, with D perhaps matching TRBD1 (6 bases). The CDR3 loop spans 16 amino acids. V lost 1 base, J lost 2 bases, and 12 bases lay in between. CDR1 is LGHNA, CDR2 YSLEER, per germline.

This clonotype was recorded many times. The chain joins TRBV28 to TRBJ2-4; D is perhaps TRBD2 (6 bases). Trimming shortened V by 7 bases and J by 0 bases, and 16 bases separated the two germline ends. Germline assignment: CDR1 MDHEN and CDR2 SYDVKM. There are 16 residues in the CDR3. Here the CDR3 reads CASMGRGAQAKNIQYF. In DNA form, the CDR3 reads TGTGCCAGCATGGGTCGCGGGGCTCAAGCCAAAAACATTCAGTACTTC.

This clonotype was detected many times. The genes are TRBV20-1 and TRBJ1-2; 9 positions match TRBD1. V lost 7 bases and J lost 8; bases outside the gene matches: 5. This CDR3 spans 11 amino acids. From germline, CDR1 is DFQATT and CDR2 SNEGSKA (reference sequence). The CDR3 reads CSEWTGAGYTF. The CDR3 nucleotides are TGCAGTGAATGGACAGGGGCGGGCTACACCTTC.

As for this clonotype: This clone may be a read error of a much larger clone one base away. The rearrangement uses TRBV5-6 and TRBJ2-5, with TRBD2 matching 8 bases. TRBJ2-1 matches the DNA end more closely, so the J call is doubtful. There are 15 residues in the CDR3. The germline V gene has CDR1 SGHDT and CDR2 YYEEEE. CDR3 sequence (DNA): TGTGCCAGCAGCTTGGGGCGGGGGGTAGGTGAGACCCAGTTCTTC. Residues: CASSLGRGVGETQFF.

The chain links TRBV6-1 to TRBJ1-6; D is unclear. The CDR3 consists of 16 residues. Germline V lookup: CDR1 MNHNS, CDR2 SASEGT. The V end lost 0 bases, the J end lost 0 bases, and 6 bases lay between the germline ends. The CDR3 reads CASSEAESSYNSPLHF. The CDR3 DNA sequence: TGTGCCAGCAGTGAAGCGGAGAGCTCCTATAATTCACCCCTCCACTTT.

This clonotype appeared a few times. This sequence joins TRBV20-1 and TRBJ1-2, with 8 bases aligning to TRBD1. The germline V gene encodes CDR1 DFQATT and CDR2 SNEGSKA (reference sequence). The CDR3 totals 14 residues. Trimming at V came to 7 bases and at J to 5 bases, leaving 12 bases not matched to a gene. The CDR3 coding sequence is TGCAGTGATCTCAGGGGGCGCGTAGGGTATGGCTACACCTTC. Residues: CSDLRGRVGYGYTF.

Many counts were recorded for this clonotype. The chain is built from TRBV20-1 and TRBJ2-2; D gene ambiguous. Trimming shortened V by 5 bases and J by 6 bases, and 7 bases separated the two germline ends. Germline-derived CDR1 and CDR2 are DFQATT and SNEGSKA (reference sequence). The CDR3 spans 11 residues. CDR3 sequence (DNA): TGCAGTGCTGTTGGGCCCGGGGAGCTGTTTTTT. Residues: CSAVGPGELFF.

This clonotype has a handful of counts. This sequence joins TRBV20-1 and TRBJ2-7; D might be TRBD2 (5 bases). The length of the CDR3 is 14 residues. CDR1 is DFQATT, CDR2 SNEGSKA, per germline (reference sequence). The chain's CDR3 is CRPGTPRTLYEQYF. The DNA for the CDR3 is TGCAGGCCCGGTACCCCTCGGACTTTATACGAGCAGTACTTC.